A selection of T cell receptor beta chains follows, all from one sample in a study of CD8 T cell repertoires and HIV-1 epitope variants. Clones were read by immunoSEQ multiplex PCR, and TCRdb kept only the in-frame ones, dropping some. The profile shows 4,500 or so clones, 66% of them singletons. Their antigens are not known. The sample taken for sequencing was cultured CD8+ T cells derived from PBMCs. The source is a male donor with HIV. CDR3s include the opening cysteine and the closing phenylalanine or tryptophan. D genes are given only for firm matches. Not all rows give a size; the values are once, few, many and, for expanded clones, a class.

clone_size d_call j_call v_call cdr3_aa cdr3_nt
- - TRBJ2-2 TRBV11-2 CAGTTGNTGELFF TGTGCCGGCACTACAGGGAACACCGGGGAGCTGTTTTTT
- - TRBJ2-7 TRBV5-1 CASSFLTGPSYEQYF TGCGCCAGCAGCTTTCTGACGGGACCCTCCTACGAGCAGTACTTC
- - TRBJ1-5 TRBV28 CASSPTINQPQHF TGTGCCAGCAGTCCTACCATTAATCAGCCCCAGCATTTT
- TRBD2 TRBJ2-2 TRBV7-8 CASSFLLAGGSGELFF TGTGCCAGCAGCTTCCTACTAGCGGGGGGGTCTGGGGAGCTGTTTTTT
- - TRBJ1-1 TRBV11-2 CASSLDRGAEAFF TGTGCCAGCAGCTTAGATCGGGGGGCTGAAGCTTTCTTT
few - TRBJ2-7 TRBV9 CASSVEGSSYEQYF TGTGCCAGCAGCGTAGAAGGGAGCTCCTACGAGCAGTACTTC
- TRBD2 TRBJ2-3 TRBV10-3 CAISDLFSGREESTDTQYF TGTGCCATCAGTGATCTCTTTAGCGGGAGGGAAGAATCCACAGATACGCAGTATTTT
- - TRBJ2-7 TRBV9 CARPSAGSHEQYF TGTGCCCGACCGTCGGCGGGGTCCCACGAGCAGTACTTC
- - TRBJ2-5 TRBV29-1 CSVPAGPGAQYF TGCAGCGTTCCAGCGGGCCCAGGGGCCCAGTACTTC
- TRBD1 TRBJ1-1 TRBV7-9 CASSQPGQGHTEAFF TGTGCCAGCAGTCAACCGGGACAGGGCCATACTGAAGCTTTCTTT
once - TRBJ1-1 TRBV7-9 CASTPSLPTEAFF TGTGCCAGCACCCCTTCCCTGCCCACTGAAGCTTTCTTT
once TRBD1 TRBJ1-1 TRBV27 CASSGSGTGAEAFF TGTGCCAGCAGTGGATCCGGGACAGGGGCTGAAGCTTTCTTT
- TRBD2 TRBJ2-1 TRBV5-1 CASSLAGLGGNEQFF TGCGCCAGCAGCTTGGCGGGACTAGGGGGCAATGAGCAGTTCTTC
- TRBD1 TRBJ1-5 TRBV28 CASSLTGGSNQPQHF TGTGCCAGCAGTCTGACAGGGGGCAGTAATCAGCCCCAGCATTTT
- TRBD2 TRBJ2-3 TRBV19 CASRGSGGLLPSTDTQYF TGTGCCAGTAGAGGTAGCGGGGGGCTTTTACCTAGCACAGATACGCAGTATTTT
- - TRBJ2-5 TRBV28 CASSLPGQETQYF TGTGCCAGCAGTCTCCCGGGCCAAGAGACCCAGTACTTC
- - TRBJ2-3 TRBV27 CASSLLGPGDTQYF TGTGCCAGCAGTTTATTAGGACCGGGGGATACGCAGTATTTT
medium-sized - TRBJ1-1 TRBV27 CASSLGGGTEAFF TGTGCCAGCAGTTTAGGGGGAGGGACTGAAGCTTTCTTT
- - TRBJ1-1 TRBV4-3 CASSQGGRNTEAFF TGCGCCAGCAGCCAAGGAGGAAGGAACACTGAAGCTTTCTTT
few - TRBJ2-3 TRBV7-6 CASSLGLLYPTQYF TGTGCCAGCAGCTTAGGTTTGCTGTACCCCACGCAGTATTTT
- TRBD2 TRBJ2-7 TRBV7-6 CASSLGVGGGPLEQYF TGTGCCAGCAGCTTAGGCGTGGGGGGGGGACCCCTCGAGCAGTACTTC
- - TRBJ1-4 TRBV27 CASSRTGTHNEKLFF TGTGCCAGCAGCCGTACCGGGACCCATAATGAAAAACTGTTTTTT
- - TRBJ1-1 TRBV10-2 CASSELELYTEAFF TGCGCCAGCAGTGAGTTGGAACTTTACACTGAAGCTTTCTTT
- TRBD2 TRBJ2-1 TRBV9 CASSLRAGTSGSSGGEQFF TGTGCCAGCAGCCTGAGAGCCGGGACTAGCGGGTCCTCGGGTGGTGAGCAGTTCTTC
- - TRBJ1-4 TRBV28 CASSLAGSTEKLFF TGTGCCAGCAGTTTAGCGGGTAGTACTGAAAAACTGTTTTTT
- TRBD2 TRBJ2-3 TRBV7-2 CASSPGGGGAGTDTQYF TGTGCCAGCAGCCCGGGGGGTGGGGGAGCTGGCACAGATACGCAGTATTTT
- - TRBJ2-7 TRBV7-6 CASSLGGLGSSGPAYEQYF TGTGCCAGCAGCTTAGGAGGGTTGGGGTCCAGCGGGCCGGCCTACGAGCAGTACTTC
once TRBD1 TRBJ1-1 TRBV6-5 CASSRQGNEAFF TGTGCCAGCAGTCGACAGGGGAATGAAGCTTTCTTT
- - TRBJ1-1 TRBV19 CASSIATRGNTEAFF TGTGCCAGTAGTATCGCAACCAGGGGGAACACTGAAGCTTTCTTT
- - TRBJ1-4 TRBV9 CASSEGGDKAEKLFF TGTGCCAGCAGCGAGGGGGGTGACAAAGCAGAAAAACTGTTTTTT
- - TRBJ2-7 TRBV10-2 CASSVAMSDEQYF TGCGCCAGCAGTGTGGCTATGAGCGACGAGCAGTACTTC
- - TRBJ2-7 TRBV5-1 CVSSSAGPNYEQYF TGCGTCAGCAGCTCCGCGGGACCTAACTACGAGCAGTACTTC
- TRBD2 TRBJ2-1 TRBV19 CASSTSLAGGLYNEQFF TGTGCCAGTAGTACCTCTCTAGCGGGAGGGCTCTACAATGAGCAGTTCTTC
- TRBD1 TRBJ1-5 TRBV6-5 CASSYYPDRAGQPQHF TGTGCCAGCAGTTACTACCCCGACAGGGCGGGTCAGCCCCAGCATTTT
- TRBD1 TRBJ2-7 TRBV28 CASSVQGSAEQYF TGTGCCAGCAGTGTACAGGGGTCCGCCGAGCAGTACTTC
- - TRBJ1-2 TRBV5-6 CASSFEQGLVYGYTF TGTGCCAGCAGCTTCGAGCAGGGGTTGGTCTATGGCTACACCTTC
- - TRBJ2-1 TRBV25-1 CASSRLGEQFF TGTGCCAGCAGTCGGCTCGGTGAGCAGTTCTTC
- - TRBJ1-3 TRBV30 CAWSVPGRFGNTIYF TGTGCCTGGAGTGTACCGGGCAGGTTTGGAAACACCATATATTTT
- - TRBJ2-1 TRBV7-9 CASSPTGGEQFF TGTGCCAGCAGCCCCACCGGGGGTGAGCAGTTCTTC
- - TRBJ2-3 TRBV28 CASSLGAVSTDTQYF TGTGCCAGCAGTTTAGGAGCGGTAAGCACAGATACGCAGTATTTT
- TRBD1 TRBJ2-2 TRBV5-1 CASSLAGQGANTGELFF TGCGCCAGCAGCTTGGCAGGACAGGGGGCTAACACCGGGGAGCTGTTTTTT
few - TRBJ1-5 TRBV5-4 CASSYGQSNQPQHF TGTGCCAGCAGCTATGGACAGAGCAATCAGCCCCAGCATTTT